The 7 T cell receptor beta chains below come from one sample, sequenced in a study of identifying expanded T cells in peripheral blood. Generated by immunoSEQ multiplex PCR, the TCRdb table keeps only in-frame clones and is missing some. Of roughly 100,000 clones detected, 88% appear once; the ten largest clones hold about 14%. Sequenced material: blood. These receptors were obtained from a person aged 18 to 69 in good health.

The gene calls are TRBV28 and TRBJ2-4; the match to TRBD2 covers 8 bases. The ends lost 4 bases at V and 8 bases at J; junction bases unmatched: 10. Looked up from germline, CDR1 is MDHEN and CDR2 is SYDVKM. This CDR3 region has 15 residues. Here the CDR3 DNA reads TGTGCCAGCAGTTCCCCGGGAGGGACTCGGGACATTCAGTACTTC. It specifies CASSSPGGTRDIQYF.

The V and J genes are TRBV18 and TRBJ1-2; 11 bases are a match to TRBD1. Germline loops: CDR1 KGHSH, CDR2 LQKENI. V gave up 6 bases and J gave up 4 bases; unmatched junction bases: 10. This CDR3 region has 16 residues. The CDR3 region is CASSLGQGAMLYGYTF. The CDR3 DNA follows: TGTGCCAGCTCGCTAGGACAGGGGGCGATGCTCTATGGCTACACCTTC.

The gene calls are TRBV19 and TRBJ1-5; 7 bases are a match to TRBD1. Looked up from germline, CDR1 is LNHDA and CDR2 is SQIVND (reference sequence). The CDR3 totals 17 residues. With V trimmed by 7 bases and J by 0 bases, 12 bases remained unmatched. CDR3 nucleotide sequence: TGTGCCAGTACCGACAGGGCCTACTTTTATAGCAATCAGCCCCAGCATTTT. Translation gives CASTDRAYFYSNQPQHF.

The count of this clone is one. This rearrangement joins TRBV6-5 to TRBJ2-1, with a weak D call TRBD2 (5 bases). Germline V gene data show CDR1 as MNHEY and CDR2 as SVGAGI. V lost 5 bases and J lost 4, with 9 bases in between. This CDR3 spans 13 amino acids. Here the CDR3 reads CASSLSGYNEQFF. The DNA for the CDR3 is TGTGCCAGCAGTCTAAGCGGTTACAATGAGCAGTTCTTC.

Written as DNA, the CDR3 is TGCGCCAGCAGCTTGGAATCGGTAGCAACTAATGAAAAACTGTTTTTT. It encodes CASSLESVATNEKLFF. The chain couples TRBV5-1 to TRBJ1-4; D is undetermined. Germline CDR1 is SGHRS and CDR2 is YFSETQ. The V end lost 0 bases, the J end lost 0 bases, and 9 bases lay between the germline ends. This CDR3 has 16 amino acids.

This chain connects TRBV29-1 to TRBJ1-5; D remains unclear. V was pared by 4 bases and J by 5 bases, with 6 bases between. This CDR3 has 11 amino acids. The germline V gene has CDR1 SQVTM and CDR2 ANQGSEA. CDR3 DNA sequence: TGCAGCGTTGGGCAGGATCAGCCCCAGCATTTT. This sequence encodes CSVGQDQPQHF. Variable domain in full (rest from reference TRBV29-1 and TRBJ1-5): SAVISQKPSRDICQRGTSLTIQCQVDSQVTMMFWYRQQPGQSLTLIATANQGSEATYESGFVIDKFPISRPNLTFSTLTVSNMSPEDSSIYLCSVGQDQPQHFGDGTRLSIL.

This clone occurred a few times. This sequence joins TRBV27 and TRBJ2-6; D is uncertain. Trimming removed 5 bases at V and 0 bases at J, with 5 bases between. Per germline, CDR1 MNHEY and CDR2 SMNVEV (reference sequence). This CDR3 has 14 amino acids. CDR3 residues: CASSPTSGANVLTF. CDR3 DNA sequence: TGTGCCAGCAGTCCGACCTCTGGGGCCAACGTCCTGACTTTC. Full variable domain (remainder filled in from reference TRBV27 and TRBJ2-6): EAQVTQNPRYLITVTGKKLTVTCSQNMNHEYMSWYRQDPGLGLRQIYYSMNVEVTDKGDVPEGYKVSRKEKRNFPLILESPSPNQTSLYFCASSPTSGANVLTFGAGSRLTVL.